The 19 T cell receptor beta chains in this list originate from one sample, sequenced in a study of blood T cell repertoires in COVID-19. Produced via immunoSEQ multiplex PCR; TCRdb's table is partial and in-frame only. The sample contains about 120,000 clones, 82% of which appear only once. Sequences were obtained from peripheral blood. The receptors stem from a human donor in a cohort sampled during active COVID-19.

This chain links TRBV6-5 with TRBJ2-7, with 8 bases aligning to TRBD1. V lost 11 bases and J lost 2; bases outside the gene matches: 8. The germline CDR1 and CDR2 sequences are MNHEY and SVGAGI. The CDR3 length is 13 residues. The CDR3 is CAGRRTGTYEQYF. Here the CDR3 DNA reads TGTGCCGGCCGGCGGACAGGGACCTACGAGCAGTACTTC.

The chain combines TRBV3-1 (or the pseudogene TRBV3-2) with TRBJ2-1, with 13 bases identical to TRBD2. The germline V gene encodes CDR1 LGHDT and CDR2 YNNKEL (reference sequence). V lost 1 base, J lost 7 bases, and 7 bases stayed unmatched. The CDR3 consists of 17 residues. DNA for the CDR3: TGTGCCAGCAGCCAAGCTCTCACTAGCGGGGGGGGTAATGAGCAGTTCTTC. This codes for CASSQALTSGGGNEQFF.

This sequence joins TRBV7-8 and TRBJ2-1; 10 bases are a match to TRBD1. The germline V gene encodes CDR1 SGHVS and CDR2 FQNEAQ. This CDR3 spans 15 amino acids. V was clipped by 5 bases and J by 4 bases; unmatched bases: 5. CDR3 coding DNA: TGTGCCAGCAGCGGTAGACAGGGGGCTTACAATGAGCAGTTCTTC. As protein: CASSGRQGAYNEQFF.

The rearrangement uses TRBV5-1 and TRBJ2-2; the D gene is possibly TRBD1 (6 bases). V was clipped by 4 bases and J by 6 bases, with 10 bases between them. The germline V gene has CDR1 SGHRS and CDR2 YFSETQ. The CDR3 totals 13 residues. CDR3 residues: CASSDQGSGELFF. The CDR3 nucleotides read TGCGCCAGCAGCGATCAGGGGTCCGGGGAGCTGTTTTTT.

This chain connects TRBV19 to TRBJ1-5; D gene ambiguous. The CDR3 is made up of 18 amino acids. Germline V gene lookup returns CDR1 LNHDA and CDR2 SQIVND (reference sequence). V was trimmed by 3 bases and J by 0 bases, leaving 18 bases between them. The CDR3, as DNA: TGTGCCAGTAGTATCCCCCCCGGGTCCTCCCATAGCAATCAGCCCCAGCATTTT. It specifies CASSIPPGSSHSNQPQHF.

The V gene is TRBV6-2 or TRBV6-3, the J gene TRBJ2-5; 9 positions match TRBD2. The CDR3 length is 13 residues. Looked up from germline, CDR1 is MNHEY and CDR2 is SVGEGT. J lost 5 bases, V lost 4 bases, and 2 bases had no gene match. This CDR3 reads CASSWAGGETQYF. CDR3 in DNA: TGTGCCAGCAGTTGGGCGGGGGGGGAGACCCAGTACTTC.

The sample holds a few counts of this clone. The V call is TRBV9, the J call TRBJ2-1; D may be TRBD2 (6 bases). V gave up 4 bases and J gave up 9 bases, with 26 bases separating them. Germline V gene lookup returns CDR1 SGDLS and CDR2 YYNGEE. The length of the CDR3 is 17 residues. The chain's CDR3 is CASSQENVHSPRGEQFF. CDR3 nucleotides: TGTGCCAGCAGCCAGGAAAACGTCCACTCCCCGCGGGGTGAGCAGTTCTTC.

J is TRBJ2-5 and V is TRBV7-9; TRBD2 might be the D (7 bases). V was cut by 2 bases and J by 5 bases, with 15 bases left in between. The CDR3 consists of 15 residues. Germline V gene data show CDR1 as SEHNR and CDR2 as FQNEAQ (reference sequence). The CDR3 is CASSLNGGAFETQYF. The CDR3 nucleotides are TGTGCCAGCAGCTTAAATGGGGGGGCCTTTGAGACCCAGTACTTC.

V and J are TRBV7-2 and TRBJ2-2; 8 bases agree with TRBD2. With 1 base clipped from V and 7 bases from J, the junction kept 5 bases outside the gene matches. The length of the CDR3 is 15 residues. From germline, CDR1 is SGHTA and CDR2 FQGNSA. The CDR3 DNA sequence: TGTGCCAGCAGCTTAGACGGGGGGGTAGGCGGGGAGCTGTTTTTT. Its translation: CASSLDGGVGGELFF.

CDR3 sequence reads: CASSLATGNNEQFF. CDR3 in DNA: TGCGCCAGCAGCTTGGCGACAGGGAACAATGAGCAGTTCTTC. The chain recombines TRBV5-1 with TRBJ2-1; 7 nucleotides line up with TRBD1. V trimming: 0 bases; J trimming: 5 bases; junction bases outside the gene matches: 2. Germline-derived CDR1 and CDR2 are SGHRS and YFSETQ. This CDR3 is built from 14 residues. The entire variable domain, with the rest obtained from reference TRBV5-1 and TRBJ2-1, is as follows: KAGVTQTPRYLIKTRGQQVTLSCSPISGHRSVSWYQQTPGQGLQFLFEYFSETQRNKGNFPGRFSGRQFSNSRSEMNVSTLELGDSALYLCASSLATGNNEQFFGPGTRLTVL.

This clone was counted a few times. The chain is built from TRBV9 and TRBJ1-1, with 7 bases fitting TRBD1. V shed 0 bases, J shed 0 bases, and the junction held 14 bases outside the gene matches. The CDR3 runs 19 residues. Germline assignment: CDR1 SGDLS and CDR2 YYNGEE. CDR3: CASSVGWDSGGEMNTEAFF. DNA of the CDR3: TGTGCCAGCAGCGTAGGGTGGGACAGCGGTGGGGAGATGAACACTGAAGCTTTCTTT.

The sample holds one count of this clone. The CDR3 nucleotides are TGTGCCAGCAGTCCCGACAGGGGCAATCAGCCCCAGCATTTT. Protein product: CASSPDRGNQPQHF. The chain employs TRBV28 and TRBJ1-5; 7 bases align to TRBD1. Germline V CDR1 and CDR2: MDHEN, SYDVKM. V shed 5 bases, J shed 2 bases, and the junction held 3 bases outside the gene matches. The CDR3 is made up of 14 amino acids.

CDR3 loop: CASSRGVGPQHF. The CDR3 bases are TGTGCCAGCAGTCGCGGGGTTGGGCCCCAGCATTTT. The gene calls are TRBV11-2 and TRBJ1-5; D gene uncertain. The CDR3 sequence is 12 residues long. V was clipped by 6 bases and J by 9 bases, with 12 bases between them. Germline lookup yields CDR1 SGHAT and CDR2 FQNNGV.

This clone was detected a few times. The chain has TRBV7-2 and TRBJ2-1, with 9 bases lining up with TRBD1. V lost 5 bases and J lost 7; bases outside the gene matches: 15. The germline V gene encodes CDR1 SGHTA and CDR2 FQGNSA. This CDR3 contains 17 residues. The CDR3 loop is CASSLLSGQGRENEQFF. CDR3 in DNA: TGTGCCAGCAGCCTTCTCTCCGGACAGGGGCGTGAGAATGAGCAGTTCTTC.

V is TRBV12-1 and J is TRBJ2-7; the D call of TRBD1 is as the table states it, not checked on the DNA. TRBV12-1 is an annotated pseudogene. The CDR3 runs 13 residues. This chain's CDR3 is CASSPEGDYEQYF. In DNA, the CDR3 is TGTGCCAGCAGCCCAGAGGGGGACTACGAGCAGTACTTC.

V and J are TRBV5-1 and TRBJ2-2, with 9 positions matching TRBD1. Trimming at V came to 4 bases and at J to 3 bases, leaving 4 bases not matched to a gene. Germline CDR1 and CDR2: SGHRS and YFSETQ. This CDR3 is built from 15 residues. CDR3 sequence reads: CASSQQGADTGELFF. The CDR3 DNA is TGCGCCAGCAGCCAACAGGGGGCAGACACCGGGGAGCTGTTTTTT.

The chain carries TRBV4-2 and TRBJ1-2, with TRBD1 as a possible D gene (6 bases). This CDR3 region has 16 residues. The ends were cut back, 1 base at V and 7 bases at J, with 19 bases in the middle. CDR1 is LGHNA and CDR2 is YNFKEQ in the germline V gene. CDR3 protein: CASSQAQGKSIGGYTF. CDR3 nucleotides: TGTGCCAGCAGCCAAGCGCAGGGGAAGAGTATCGGTGGCTACACCTTC.

This sequence joins TRBV5-1 and TRBJ1-1; tentatively, D is TRBD1 (5 bases). The germline V gene has CDR1 SGHRS and CDR2 YFSETQ. The CDR3 runs 16 residues. V shed 0 bases and J shed 0 bases, with 12 bases lying between them. In DNA, the CDR3 is TGCGCCAGCAGCTTGGGTCGGGGGTCCTTGAACACTGAAGCTTTCTTT. As protein: CASSLGRGSLNTEAFF.

The chain combines TRBV6-2 or TRBV6-3 with TRBJ2-1; TRBD2 agrees at 14 bases. Germline loops: CDR1 MNHEY, CDR2 SVGEGT. J gave up 7 bases and V 5 bases, and 7 bases lay outside the gene matches. CDR3 length equals 16 residues. The chain's CDR3 is CASSRLAGGQRNEQFF. CDR3 in DNA: TGTGCCAGCAGTCGACTAGCGGGGGGGCAGAGAAATGAGCAGTTCTTC.